This T cell receptor (beta chain) emerged from a study of Ad26.COV2.S vaccination and SARS-CoV-2 variants. The CDR3 has 15 residues. V was shortened by 5 bases and J by 2 bases, with 16 bases between the two germline ends. CDR1 SGHTA and CDR2 FQGNSA come from the germline V gene. This clone was observed once. This table comes from immunoSEQ multiplex PCR, and its TCRdb copy is limited to in-frame clones, with some not included. This sample has about 98,000 clones, with around 80% found just once. This receptor was taken from a human donor who had recovered from COVID-19. Sequences were derived from peripheral blood, sampled after recovery from COVID-19. The gene calls are TRBV7-2 and TRBJ2-7; D is undetermined. The CDR3 loop is CASSHSAALTYEQYF. In nucleotides, the CDR3 is TGTGCCAGCAGCCATTCCGCAGCACTTACCTACGAGCAGTACTTC. Supplemented by reference TRBV7-2 and TRBJ2-7, the full variable domain reads GAGVSQSPSNKVTEKGKDVELRCDPISGHTALYWYRQSLGQGLEFLIYFQGNSAPDKSGLPSDRFSAERTGGSVSTLTIQRTQQEDSAVYLCASSHSAALTYEQYFGPGTRLTVT.